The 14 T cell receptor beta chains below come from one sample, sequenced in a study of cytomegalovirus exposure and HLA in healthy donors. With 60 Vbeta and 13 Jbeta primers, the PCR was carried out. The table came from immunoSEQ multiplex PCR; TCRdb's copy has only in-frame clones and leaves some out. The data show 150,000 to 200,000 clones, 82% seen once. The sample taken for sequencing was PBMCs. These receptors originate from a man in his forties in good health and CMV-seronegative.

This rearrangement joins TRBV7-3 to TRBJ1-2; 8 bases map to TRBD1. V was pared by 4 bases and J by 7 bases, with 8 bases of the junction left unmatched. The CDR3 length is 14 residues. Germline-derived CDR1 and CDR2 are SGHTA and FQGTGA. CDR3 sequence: CASSSGQGEGGYTF. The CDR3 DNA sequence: TGTGCCAGCAGCTCCGGACAGGGTGAGGGTGGCTACACCTTC.

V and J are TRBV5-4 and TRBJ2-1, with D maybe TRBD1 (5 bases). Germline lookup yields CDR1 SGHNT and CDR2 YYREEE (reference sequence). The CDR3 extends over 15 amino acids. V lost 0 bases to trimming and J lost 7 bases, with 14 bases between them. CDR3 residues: CASSLVGQARNEQFF. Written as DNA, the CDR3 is TGTGCCAGCAGCTTGGTGGGGCAGGCCCGAAATGAGCAGTTCTTC.

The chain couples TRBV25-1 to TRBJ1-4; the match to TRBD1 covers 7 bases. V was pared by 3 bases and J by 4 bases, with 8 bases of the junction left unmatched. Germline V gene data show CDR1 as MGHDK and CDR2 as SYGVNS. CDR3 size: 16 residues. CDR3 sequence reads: CASSDPQDRINEKLFF. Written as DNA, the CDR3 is TGTGCCAGCAGTGATCCCCAGGACAGGATTAATGAAAAACTGTTTTTT.

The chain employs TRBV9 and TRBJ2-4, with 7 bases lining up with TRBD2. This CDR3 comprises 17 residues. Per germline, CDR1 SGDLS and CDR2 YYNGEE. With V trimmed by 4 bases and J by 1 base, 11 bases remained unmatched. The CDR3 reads CASSSDPGGSAKNIQYF. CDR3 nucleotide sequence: TGTGCCAGCAGCTCCGATCCGGGGGGTTCTGCCAAAAACATTCAGTACTTC. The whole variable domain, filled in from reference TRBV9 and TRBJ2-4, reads DSGVTQTPKHLITATGQRVTLRCSPRSGDLSVYWYQQSLDQGLQFLIQYYNGEERAKGNILERFSAQQFPDLHSELNLSSLELGDSALYFCASSSDPGGSAKNIQYFGAGTRLSVL.

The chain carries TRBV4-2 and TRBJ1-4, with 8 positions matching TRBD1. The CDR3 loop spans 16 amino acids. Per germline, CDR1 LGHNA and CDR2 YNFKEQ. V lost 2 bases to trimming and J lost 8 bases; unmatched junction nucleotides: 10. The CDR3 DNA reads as TGTGCCAGCAGCCAATGGACCGAAACAGGGGGGGAAAAACTGTTTTTT. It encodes CASSQWTETGGEKLFF.

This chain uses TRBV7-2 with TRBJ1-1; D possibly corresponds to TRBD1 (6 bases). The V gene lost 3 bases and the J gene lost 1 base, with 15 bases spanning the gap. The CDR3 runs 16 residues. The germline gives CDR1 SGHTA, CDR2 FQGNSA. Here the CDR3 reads CASSFRSQGRNTEAFF. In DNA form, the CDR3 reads TGTGCCAGCAGCTTTAGGTCCCAGGGGCGGAACACTGAAGCTTTCTTT.

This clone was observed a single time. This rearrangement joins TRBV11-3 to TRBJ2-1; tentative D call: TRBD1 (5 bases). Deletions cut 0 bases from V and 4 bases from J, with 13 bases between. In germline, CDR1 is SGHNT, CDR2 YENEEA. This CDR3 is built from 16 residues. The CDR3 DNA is TGTGCCAGCAGCTTAGACGGCGCCAGGGTTTACAATGAGCAGTTCTTC. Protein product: CASSLDGARVYNEQFF.

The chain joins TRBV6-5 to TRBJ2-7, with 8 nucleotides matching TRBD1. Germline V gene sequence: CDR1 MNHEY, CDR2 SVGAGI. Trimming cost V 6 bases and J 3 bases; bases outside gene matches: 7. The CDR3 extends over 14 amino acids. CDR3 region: CASRSRQGHYEQYF. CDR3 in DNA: TGTGCCAGCAGATCCAGACAGGGGCACTACGAGCAGTACTTC.

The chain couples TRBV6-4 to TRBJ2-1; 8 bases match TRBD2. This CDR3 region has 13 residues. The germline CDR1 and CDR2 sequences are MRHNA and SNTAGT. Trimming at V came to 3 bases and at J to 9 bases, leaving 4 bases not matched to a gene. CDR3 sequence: CASSERREAEQFF. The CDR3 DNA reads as TGTGCCAGCAGTGAACGGCGGGAGGCTGAGCAGTTCTTC.

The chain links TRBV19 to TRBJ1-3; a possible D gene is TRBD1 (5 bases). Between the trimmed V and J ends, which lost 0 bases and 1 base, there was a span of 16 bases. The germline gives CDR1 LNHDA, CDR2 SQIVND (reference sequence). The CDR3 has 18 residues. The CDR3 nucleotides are TGTGCCAGTAGTATAGAACCTCAGGGTGCCGGGTCTGGAAACACCATATATTTT. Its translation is CASSIEPQGAGSGNTIYF.

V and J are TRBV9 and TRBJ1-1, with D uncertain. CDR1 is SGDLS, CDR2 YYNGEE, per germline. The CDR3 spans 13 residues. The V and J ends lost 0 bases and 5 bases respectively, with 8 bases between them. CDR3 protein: CASSVEAGTEAFF. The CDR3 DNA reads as TGTGCCAGCAGCGTAGAGGCGGGGACTGAAGCTTTCTTT.

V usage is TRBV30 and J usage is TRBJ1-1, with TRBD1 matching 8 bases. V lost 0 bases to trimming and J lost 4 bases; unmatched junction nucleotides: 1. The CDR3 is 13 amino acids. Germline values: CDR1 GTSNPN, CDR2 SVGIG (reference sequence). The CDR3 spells CAWSVDRGTEAFF. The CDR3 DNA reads TGTGCCTGGAGTGTAGACAGGGGCACTGAAGCTTTCTTT.

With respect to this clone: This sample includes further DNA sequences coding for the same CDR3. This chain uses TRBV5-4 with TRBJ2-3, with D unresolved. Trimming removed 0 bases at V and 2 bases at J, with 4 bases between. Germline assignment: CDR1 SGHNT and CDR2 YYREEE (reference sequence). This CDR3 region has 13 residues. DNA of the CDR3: TGTGCCAGCAGCTTGGCGTCCACAGATACGCAGTATTTT. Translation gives CASSLASTDTQYF.

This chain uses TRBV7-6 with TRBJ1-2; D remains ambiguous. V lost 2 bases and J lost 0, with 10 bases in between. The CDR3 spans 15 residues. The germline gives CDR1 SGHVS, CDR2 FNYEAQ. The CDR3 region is CASSLQHLTNYGYTF. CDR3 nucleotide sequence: TGTGCCAGCAGCTTACAACACCTGACTAACTATGGCTACACCTTC.